This T cell receptor beta chain was sequenced in a study of T-cell memory formation after mild COVID-19. Study in general: TCR clusters showed largely donor specificity.

Constant-segment primers and 5'RACE yielded cDNA libraries for TCR alpha and TCR beta, each carrying sample barcodes and UMIs. TCRdb recomputed calls from the 5' RACE reads with MiXCR, one row per CDR3 protein. The sample includes roughly 190,000 distinct CDR3 sequences, around 25% of them seen just once. V lost 5 bases to trimming and J lost 0 bases, with 7 bases between them. The CDR3 spans 13 residues. Germline CDR1 SEHNR, CDR2 FQNEAQ (reference sequence). This clonotype was seen only a few times. The gene calls are TRBV7-9 and TRBJ1-1; D might be TRBD1 (5 bases). The sequence was obtained from an adult woman who had mild COVID-19 (a few samples of this study predate the infection). Cell type and time point are not known. The sample was PBMCs or a T cell subset sorted from them (not recorded which). The CDR3, as DNA: TGTGCCAGCAGCCGGACACTGAACACTGAAGCTTTCTTT. Its protein product is CASSRTLNTEAFF.